Described below is a single TCR beta chain sequence and its context. Antigen unknown. This sample was included in a study of shared clonotypes between healthy human individuals. Turning to the study itself: The donor pool was made up of a couple of women and three men aged 18 to 49. General study points: Against clonotypes common to all four donors, non-shared ones had lower generation probabilities. Clonotype sharing among donors, it was expected, would be affected by sequencing depth.

This CDR3 has 14 amino acids. CDR1 and CDR2 (germline): MNHNS, SASEGT. V lost 6 bases, J lost 4 bases, and 15 bases lay in between. TCRdb keeps only in-frame clones here, not all; method: immunoSEQ multiplex PCR. This sample has 2.3 million or so clones, with more than 85% found just once. The TCR was taken from a man aged 18-30 years in good health. Some clones in this sample may be carry-over from other donors' samples. The chain carries TRBV6-1 and TRBJ2-5; a weak D match, TRBD1 (7 bases). Source material: naive CD4+ T cells from PBMCs. Subset indicated: CD45RA+ positively selected. The CDR3 region is CASRRDREAETQYF. As DNA, the CDR3 is TGTGCCAGCAGGAGAGACAGGGAGGCAGAGACCCAGTACTTC.